The 8 T cell receptor beta chains below all came from one sample that was sequenced in a study of blood T cell repertoires in COVID-19. TCRdb's copy holds only in-frame clones and misses some; the assay was immunoSEQ multiplex PCR. The table records around 50,000 clones, 90% of them present only once. The sample consisted of peripheral blood. Receptors were obtained from a man between 70 and 80 years old with acute or convalescent COVID-19.

The chain uses TRBV30 and TRBJ2-4; TRBD2 agrees at 10 bases. The CDR3 totals 20 residues. V dropped 0 bases and J dropped 0; count of bases not matched to a gene: 14. Germline assignment: CDR1 GTSNPN and CDR2 SVGIG (reference sequence). CDR3 in amino acids: CAWSVPGGRTSGLAKNIQYF. The CDR3, as DNA: TGTGCCTGGAGTGTACCCGGGGGGCGGACTAGCGGACTAGCCAAAAACATTCAGTACTTC.

This chain joins TRBV20-1 and TRBJ2-7, with D hard to call. Germline CDR1 and CDR2: DFQATT and SNEGSKA (reference sequence). V gave up 6 bases and J gave up 5 bases, with 11 bases separating them. The CDR3 has 11 residues. The chain's CDR3 is CSADTDHEQYF. CDR3 in DNA: TGCAGTGCAGACACTGACCACGAGCAGTACTTC.

The J gene is TRBJ2-2, the V gene TRBV7-6; D is unresolved. Looked up from germline, CDR1 is SGHVS and CDR2 is FNYEAQ. The CDR3 extends over 14 amino acids. Trimming pared 0 bases from V and 4 bases from J, leaving 6 bases between. The CDR3 loop reads CASSLASSTGELFF. The CDR3 DNA follows: TGTGCCAGCAGCTTAGCTTCGAGCACCGGGGAGCTGTTTTTT.

The J gene is TRBJ2-2, the V gene TRBV5-1; 12 bases match TRBD1. V dropped 2 bases and J dropped 0; count of bases not matched to a gene: 8. The CDR3 is 19 residues long. From germline, CDR1 is SGHRS and CDR2 YFSETQ. The CDR3 is CASSFTWDRGPTNTGELFF. The CDR3 DNA is TGCGCCAGCAGCTTTACCTGGGACAGGGGGCCAACGAACACCGGGGAGCTGTTTTTT.

V is TRBV19 and J is TRBJ1-6; 7 bases are a match to TRBD1. J lost 6 bases, V lost 5 bases, and 16 bases had no gene match. There are 18 residues in the CDR3. Looked up from germline, CDR1 is LNHDA and CDR2 is SQIVND (reference sequence). CDR3: CASSPAGRGGVVNSPLHF. The CDR3 bases are TGTGCCAGTAGTCCGGCGGGGCGAGGGGGCGTAGTTAATTCACCCCTCCACTTT. Drawing the rest from reference TRBV19 and TRBJ1-6, the complete variable domain is DGGITQSPKYLFRKEGQNVTLSCEQNLNHDAMYWYRQDPGQGLRLIYYSQIVNDFQKGDIAEGYSVSREKKESFPLTVTSAQKNPTAFYLCASSPAGRGGVVNSPLHFGNGTRLTVT.

This sequence joins TRBV25-1 and TRBJ2-3, with 7 bases lining up with TRBD1. The CDR3 contains 15 residues. From germline, CDR1 is MGHDK and CDR2 SYGVNS. J was trimmed by 2 bases and V by 3 bases; bases with no gene match: 5. The CDR3 loop reads CASSDGGQFTDTQYF. CDR3 sequence (DNA): TGTGCCAGCAGTGATGGGGGACAGTTCACAGATACGCAGTATTTT.

The chain is built from TRBV5-1 and TRBJ2-6, with D unclear. Trimming took 0 bases from V and 0 from J, leaving 4 bases between them. The CDR3 extends over 15 amino acids. Germline CDR1 and CDR2: SGHRS and YFSETQ. CDR3 sequence reads: CASSLGLSGANVLTF. CDR3 sequence (DNA): TGCGCCAGCAGCTTGGGTCTCTCTGGGGCCAACGTCCTGACTTTC.

This chain connects TRBV2 to TRBJ2-4; the match to TRBD1 covers 7 bases. The germline gives CDR1 SNHLY, CDR2 FYNNEI. The CDR3 sequence is 17 residues long. Trimming took 1 base from V and 0 from J; bases not matched to a gene: 6. The CDR3 loop reads CASSEVRQGLAKNIQYF. Written as DNA, the CDR3 is TGTGCCAGCAGTGAAGTCCGACAGGGCTTAGCCAAAAACATTCAGTACTTC.